This TCR beta chain appears in the sequencing data of a study of control samples from healthy donors and cancer patients. V lost 2 bases, J lost 0 bases, and 17 bases lay in between. This CDR3 is 17 amino acids long. Germline V CDR1 and CDR2: SGHTA, FQGTGA. Generated by immunoSEQ multiplex PCR, the TCRdb table keeps only in-frame clones and is missing some. The sample shows roughly 76,000 clones, over 90% of them seen only once. This chain uses TRBV7-3 with TRBJ2-7; D gene uncertain. The TCR sequence derives from a woman aged 18-35 years in good health. The sequencing sample was made of blood. The CDR3, as DNA: TGTGCCAGCAGCTTAGTTGGTGGTAGCACCACCTCCTACGAGCAGTACTTC. This codes for CASSLVGGSTTSYEQYF.